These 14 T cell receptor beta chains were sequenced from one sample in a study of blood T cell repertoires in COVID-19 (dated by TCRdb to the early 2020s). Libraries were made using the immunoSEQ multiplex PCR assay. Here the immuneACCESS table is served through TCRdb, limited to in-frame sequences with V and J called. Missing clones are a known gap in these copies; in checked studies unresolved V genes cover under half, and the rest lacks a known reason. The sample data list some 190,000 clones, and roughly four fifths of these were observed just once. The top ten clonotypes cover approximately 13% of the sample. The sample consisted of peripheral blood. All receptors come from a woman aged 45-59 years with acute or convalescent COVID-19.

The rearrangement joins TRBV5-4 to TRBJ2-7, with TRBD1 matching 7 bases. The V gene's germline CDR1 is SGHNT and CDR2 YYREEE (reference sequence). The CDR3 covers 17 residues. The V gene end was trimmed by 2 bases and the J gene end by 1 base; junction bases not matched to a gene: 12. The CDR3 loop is CASSFASPRGSSYEQYF. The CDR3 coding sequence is TGTGCCAGCAGCTTCGCAAGCCCCAGGGGGAGTTCCTACGAGCAGTACTTC. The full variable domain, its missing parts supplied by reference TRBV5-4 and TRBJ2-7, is ETGVTQSPTHLIKTRGQQVTLRCSSQSGHNTVSWYQQALGQGPQFIFQYYREEENGRGNFPPRFSGLQFPNYSSELNVNALELDDSALYLCASSFASPRGSSYEQYFGPGTRLTVT.

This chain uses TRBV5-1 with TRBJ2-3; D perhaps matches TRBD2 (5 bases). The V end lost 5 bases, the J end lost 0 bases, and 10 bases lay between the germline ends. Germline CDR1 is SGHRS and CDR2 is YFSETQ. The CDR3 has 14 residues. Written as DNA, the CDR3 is TGCGCCAGCAGTGCGGGCACTAGCACAGATACGCAGTATTTT. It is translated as CASSAGTSTDTQYF.

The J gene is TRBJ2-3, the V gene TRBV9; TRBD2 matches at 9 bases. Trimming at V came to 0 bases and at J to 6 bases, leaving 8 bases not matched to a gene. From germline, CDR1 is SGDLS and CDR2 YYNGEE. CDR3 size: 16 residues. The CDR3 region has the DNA TGTGCCAGCAGCGTAGGGGGGACTAGCTTATGGGATACGCAGTATTTT. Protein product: CASSVGGTSLWDTQYF.

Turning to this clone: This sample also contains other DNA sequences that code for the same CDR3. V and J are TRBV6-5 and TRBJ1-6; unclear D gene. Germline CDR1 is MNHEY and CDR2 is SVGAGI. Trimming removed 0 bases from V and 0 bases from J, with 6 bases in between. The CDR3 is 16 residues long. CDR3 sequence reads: CASSYSRSSYNSPLHF. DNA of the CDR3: TGTGCCAGCAGTTACTCCCGGAGCTCCTATAATTCACCCCTCCACTTT.

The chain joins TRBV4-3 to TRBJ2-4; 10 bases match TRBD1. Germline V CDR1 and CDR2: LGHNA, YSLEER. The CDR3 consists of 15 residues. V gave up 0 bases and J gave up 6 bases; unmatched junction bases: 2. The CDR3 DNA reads TGCGCCAGCAGCCAAGAGGACAGGGGGGGAAACATTCAGTACTTC. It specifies CASSQEDRGGNIQYF.

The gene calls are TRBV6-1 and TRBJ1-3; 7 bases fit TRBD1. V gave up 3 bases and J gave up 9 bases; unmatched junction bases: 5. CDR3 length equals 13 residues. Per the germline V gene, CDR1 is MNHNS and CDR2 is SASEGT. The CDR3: CASSETGLITIYF. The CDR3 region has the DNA TGTGCCAGCAGTGAGACAGGGTTGATCACCATATATTTT.

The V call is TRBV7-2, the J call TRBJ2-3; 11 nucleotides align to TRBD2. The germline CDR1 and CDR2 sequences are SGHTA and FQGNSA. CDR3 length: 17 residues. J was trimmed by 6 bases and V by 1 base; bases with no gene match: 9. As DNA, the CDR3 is TGTGCCAGCAGCTTAGACAGGTCTAGCGGGGGGTCCGATACGCAGTATTTT. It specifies CASSLDRSSGGSDTQYF.

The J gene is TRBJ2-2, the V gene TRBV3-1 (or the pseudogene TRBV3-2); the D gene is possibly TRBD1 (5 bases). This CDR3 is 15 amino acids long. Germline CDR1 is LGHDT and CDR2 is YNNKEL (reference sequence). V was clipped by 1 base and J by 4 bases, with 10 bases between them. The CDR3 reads CASSQGQGSTGELFF. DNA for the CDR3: TGTGCCAGCAGCCAAGGTCAGGGTTCCACCGGGGAGCTGTTTTTT.

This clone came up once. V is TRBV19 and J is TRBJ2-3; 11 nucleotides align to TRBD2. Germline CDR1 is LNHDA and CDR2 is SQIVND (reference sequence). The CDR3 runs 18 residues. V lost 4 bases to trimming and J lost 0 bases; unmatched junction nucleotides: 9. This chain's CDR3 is CASSTLGLAASSTDTQYF. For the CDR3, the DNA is TGTGCCAGTAGTACCCTGGGACTAGCGGCATCTAGCACAGATACGCAGTATTTT.

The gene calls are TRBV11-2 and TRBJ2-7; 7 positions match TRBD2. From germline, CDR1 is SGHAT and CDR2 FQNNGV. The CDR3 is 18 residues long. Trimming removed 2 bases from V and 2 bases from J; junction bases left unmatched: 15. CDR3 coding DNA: TGTGCCAGCAGCTTATGGCGAGAGGAGACTAGCATCCCCTACGAGCAGTACTTC. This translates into CASSLWREETSIPYEQYF. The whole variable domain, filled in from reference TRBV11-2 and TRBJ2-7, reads EAGVAQSPRYKIIEKRQSVAFWCNPISGHATLYWYQQILGQGPKLLIQFQNNGVVDDSQLPKDRFSAERLKGVDSTLKIQPAKLEDSAVYLCASSLWREETSIPYEQYFGPGTRLTVT.

The CDR3 region is CASGTGGPANYGYTF. The CDR3 DNA reads TGTGCCAGCGGGACAGGGGGCCCGGCTAACTATGGCTACACCTTC. The rearrangement links TRBV28 to TRBJ1-2; 12 nucleotides agree with TRBD1. The J segment lost 0 bases and the V segment lost 8 bases, leaving 4 bases of the junction unmatched. Germline V CDR1 and CDR2: MDHEN, SYDVKM. The CDR3 runs to 15 residues.

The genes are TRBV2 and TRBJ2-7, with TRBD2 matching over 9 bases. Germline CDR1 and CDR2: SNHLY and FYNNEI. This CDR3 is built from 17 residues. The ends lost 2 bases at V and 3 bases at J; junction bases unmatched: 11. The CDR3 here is CASSEPQALAGNYEQYF. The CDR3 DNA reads TGTGCCAGCAGTGAACCCCAAGCTCTAGCGGGAAACTACGAGCAGTACTTC.

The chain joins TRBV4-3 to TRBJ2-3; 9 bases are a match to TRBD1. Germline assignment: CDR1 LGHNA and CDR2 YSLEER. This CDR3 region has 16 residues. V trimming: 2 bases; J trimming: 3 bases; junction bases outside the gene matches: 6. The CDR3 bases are TGCGCCAGCAGCCAAAACCCGGGACAGGGAACAGATACGCAGTATTTT. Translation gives CASSQNPGQGTDTQYF.

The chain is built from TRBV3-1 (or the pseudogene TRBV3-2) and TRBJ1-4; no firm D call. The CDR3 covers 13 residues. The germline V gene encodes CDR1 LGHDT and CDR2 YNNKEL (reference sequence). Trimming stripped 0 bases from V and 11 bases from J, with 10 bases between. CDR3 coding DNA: TGTGCCAGCAGCCAAGATGGCCGTGGCAAACTGTTTTTT. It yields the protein CASSQDGRGKLFF.